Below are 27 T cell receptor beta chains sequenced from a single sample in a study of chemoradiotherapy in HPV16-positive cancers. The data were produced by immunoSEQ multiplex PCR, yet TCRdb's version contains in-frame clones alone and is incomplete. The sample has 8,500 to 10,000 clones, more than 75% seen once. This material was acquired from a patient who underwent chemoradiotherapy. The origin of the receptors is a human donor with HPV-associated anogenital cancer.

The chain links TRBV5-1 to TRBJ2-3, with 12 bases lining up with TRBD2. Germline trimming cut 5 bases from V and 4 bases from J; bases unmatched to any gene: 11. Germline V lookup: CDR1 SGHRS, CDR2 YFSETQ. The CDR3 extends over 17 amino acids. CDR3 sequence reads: CASSPTTSGGMADTQYF. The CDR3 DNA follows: TGCGCCAGCAGTCCGACCACTAGCGGGGGGATGGCAGATACGCAGTATTTT.

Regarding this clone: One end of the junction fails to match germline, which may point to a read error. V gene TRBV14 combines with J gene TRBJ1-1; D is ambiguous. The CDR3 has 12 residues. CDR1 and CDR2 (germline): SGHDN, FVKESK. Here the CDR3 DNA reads TGTGCCAGCACCCAAATGAACACTGAAGCTTTCTTT. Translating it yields CASTQMNTEAFF.

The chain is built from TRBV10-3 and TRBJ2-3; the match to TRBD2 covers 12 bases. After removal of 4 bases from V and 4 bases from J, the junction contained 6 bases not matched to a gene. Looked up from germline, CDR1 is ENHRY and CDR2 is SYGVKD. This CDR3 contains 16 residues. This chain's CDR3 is CAISGGTSGSADTQYF. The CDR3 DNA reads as TGTGCCATCAGTGGAGGGACTAGCGGGTCGGCAGATACGCAGTATTTT.

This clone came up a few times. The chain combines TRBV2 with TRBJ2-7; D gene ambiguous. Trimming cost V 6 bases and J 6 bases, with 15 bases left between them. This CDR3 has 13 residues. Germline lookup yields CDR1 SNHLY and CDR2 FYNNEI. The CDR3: CASRRTPGSEQYF. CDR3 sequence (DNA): TGTGCCAGCAGGAGAACACCCGGCTCCGAGCAGTACTTC.

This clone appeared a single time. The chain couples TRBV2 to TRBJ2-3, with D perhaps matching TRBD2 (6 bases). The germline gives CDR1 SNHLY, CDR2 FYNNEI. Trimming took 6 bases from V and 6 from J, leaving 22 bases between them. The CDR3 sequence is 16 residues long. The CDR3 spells CASRRGDFSVWDTQYF. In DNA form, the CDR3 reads TGTGCCAGCAGAAGAGGGGACTTCAGTGTTTGGGATACGCAGTATTTT.

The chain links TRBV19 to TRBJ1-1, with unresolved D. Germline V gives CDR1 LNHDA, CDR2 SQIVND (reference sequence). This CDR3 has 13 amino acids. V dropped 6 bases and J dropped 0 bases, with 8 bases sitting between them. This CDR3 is CASSGWVNTEAFF. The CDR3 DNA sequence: TGTGCCAGTAGCGGCTGGGTGAACACTGAAGCTTTCTTT.

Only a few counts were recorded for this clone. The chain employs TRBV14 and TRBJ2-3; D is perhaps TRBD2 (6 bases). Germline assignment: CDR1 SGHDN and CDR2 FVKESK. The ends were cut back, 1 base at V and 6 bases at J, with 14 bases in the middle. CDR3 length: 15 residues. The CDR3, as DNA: TGTGCCAGCAGCCAAGTGGGCGGGGAGGTCGATACGCAGTATTTT. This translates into CASSQVGGEVDTQYF. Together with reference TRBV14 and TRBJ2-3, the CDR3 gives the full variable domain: EAGVTQFPSHSVIEKGQTVTLRCDPISGHDNLYWYRRVMGKEIKFLLHFVKESKQDESGMPNNRFLAERTGGTYSTLKVQPAELEDSGVYFCASSQVGGEVDTQYFGPGTRLTVL.

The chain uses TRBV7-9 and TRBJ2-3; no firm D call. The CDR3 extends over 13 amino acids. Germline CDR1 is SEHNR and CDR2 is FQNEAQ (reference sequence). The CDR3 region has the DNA TGTGCAGCAGCGTCCTTGGGCACAGATACGCAGTATTTT. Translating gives CAAASLGTDTQYF. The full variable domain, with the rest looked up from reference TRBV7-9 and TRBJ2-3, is DTGVSQNPRHKITKRGQNVTFRCDPISEHNRLYWYRQTLGQGPEFLTYFQNEAQLEKSRLLSDRFSAERPKGSFSTLEIQRTEQGDSAMYLCAAASLGTDTQYFGPGTRLTVL.

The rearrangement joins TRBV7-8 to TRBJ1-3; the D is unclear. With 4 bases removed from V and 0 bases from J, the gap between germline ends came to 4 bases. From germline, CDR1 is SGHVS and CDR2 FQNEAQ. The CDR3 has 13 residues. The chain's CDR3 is CASSSPSGNTIYF. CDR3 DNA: TGTGCCAGCAGCTCTCCCTCTGGAAACACCATATATTTT.

CDR3 nucleotide sequence: TGTGCCAGCAGTACAGGGGCAGCTAATGAAAAACTGTTTTTT. Its translation: CASSTGAANEKLFF. The chain employs TRBV6-1 and TRBJ1-4; TRBD1 agrees at 7 bases. The CDR3 runs 14 residues. Germline loops: CDR1 MNHNS, CDR2 SASEGT. The trim removed 5 bases at V and 3 bases at J, leaving 3 bases unmatched.

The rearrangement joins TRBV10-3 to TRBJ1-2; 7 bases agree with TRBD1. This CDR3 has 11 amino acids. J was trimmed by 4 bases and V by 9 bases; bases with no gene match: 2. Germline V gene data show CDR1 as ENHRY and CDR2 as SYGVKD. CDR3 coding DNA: TGTGCCATACAGGGGATCTATGGCTACACCTTC. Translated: CAIQGIYGYTF.

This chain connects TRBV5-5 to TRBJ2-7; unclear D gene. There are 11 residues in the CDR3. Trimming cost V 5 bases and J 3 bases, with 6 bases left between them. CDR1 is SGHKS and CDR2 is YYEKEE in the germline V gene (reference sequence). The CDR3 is CASRGGYEQYF. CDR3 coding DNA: TGTGCCAGCAGGGGCGGCTACGAGCAGTACTTC.

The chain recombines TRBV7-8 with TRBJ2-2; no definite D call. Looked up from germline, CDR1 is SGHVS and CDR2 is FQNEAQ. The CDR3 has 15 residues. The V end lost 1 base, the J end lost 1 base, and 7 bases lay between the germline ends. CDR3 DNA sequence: TGTGCCAGCAGCTTAGAGTTCCAGAACACCGGGGAGCTGTTTTTT. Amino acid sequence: CASSLEFQNTGELFF.

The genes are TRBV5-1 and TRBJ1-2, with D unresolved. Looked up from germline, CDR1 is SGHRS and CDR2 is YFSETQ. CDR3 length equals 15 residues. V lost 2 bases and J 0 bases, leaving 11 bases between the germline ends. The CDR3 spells CASSFDTWTNYGYTF. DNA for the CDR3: TGCGCCAGCAGCTTTGACACCTGGACTAACTATGGCTACACCTTC.

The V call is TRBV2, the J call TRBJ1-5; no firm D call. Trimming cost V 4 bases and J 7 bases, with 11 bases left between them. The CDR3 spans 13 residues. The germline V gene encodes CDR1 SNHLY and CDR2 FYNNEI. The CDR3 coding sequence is TGTGCCAGCAGTGTCGGCCGACACCAGCCCCAGCATTTT. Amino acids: CASSVGRHQPQHF.

DNA of the CDR3: TGTGCCAGCAGCACGGGACAGGATAATGAAAAACTGTTTTTT. It yields the protein CASSTGQDNEKLFF. The chain has TRBV11-1 and TRBJ1-4; 8 bases align to TRBD1. This CDR3 contains 14 residues. V lost 5 bases to trimming and J lost 4 bases; unmatched junction nucleotides: 3. The germline V gene has CDR1 SGHAT and CDR2 FQDESV (reference sequence). The full variable domain, in which reference TRBV11-1 and TRBJ1-4 provide the parts outside the CDR3, is EAEVAQSPRYKITEKSQAVAFWCDPISGHATLYWYRQILGQGPELLVQFQDESVVDDSQLPKDRFSAERLKGVDSTLKIQPAELGDSAMYLCASSTGQDNEKLFFGSGTQLSVL.

CDR3 nucleotide sequence: TGTGCCAGCAGTTCGCGACTAGCGGGGGGGACCAATGAGCAGTTCTTC. Its translation is CASSSRLAGGTNEQFF. The V gene is TRBV6-6, the J gene TRBJ2-1, with TRBD2 identical over 14 bases. In germline, CDR1 is MNHNY, CDR2 SVGAGI (reference sequence). This CDR3 has 16 amino acids. V lost 4 bases, J lost 6 bases, and 5 bases stayed unmatched.

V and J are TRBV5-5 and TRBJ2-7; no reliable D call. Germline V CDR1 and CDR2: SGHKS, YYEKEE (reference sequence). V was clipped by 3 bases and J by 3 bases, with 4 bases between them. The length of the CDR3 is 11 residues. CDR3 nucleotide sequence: TGTGCCAGCAGCTACTTCTACGAGCAGTACTTC. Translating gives CASSYFYEQYF.

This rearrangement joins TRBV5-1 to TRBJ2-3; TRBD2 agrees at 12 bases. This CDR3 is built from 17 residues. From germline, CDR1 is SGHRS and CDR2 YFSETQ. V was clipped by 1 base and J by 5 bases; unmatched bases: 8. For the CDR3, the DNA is TGCGCCAGCAGCTTGCTAGCGGGGGGGCCAGCGGAAGATACGCAGTATTTT. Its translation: CASSLLAGGPAEDTQYF. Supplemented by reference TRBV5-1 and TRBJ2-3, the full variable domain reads KAGVTQTPRYLIKTRGQQVTLSCSPISGHRSVSWYQQTPGQGLQFLFEYFSETQRNKGNFPGRFSGRQFSNSRSEMNVSTLELGDSALYLCASSLLAGGPAEDTQYFGPGTRLTVL.

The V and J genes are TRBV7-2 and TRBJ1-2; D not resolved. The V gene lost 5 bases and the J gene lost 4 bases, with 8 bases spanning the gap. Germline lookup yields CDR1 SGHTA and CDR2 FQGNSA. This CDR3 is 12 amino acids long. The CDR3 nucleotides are TGTGCCAGCAGCCGAGGGAGCTATGGCTACACCTTC. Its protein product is CASSRGSYGYTF.

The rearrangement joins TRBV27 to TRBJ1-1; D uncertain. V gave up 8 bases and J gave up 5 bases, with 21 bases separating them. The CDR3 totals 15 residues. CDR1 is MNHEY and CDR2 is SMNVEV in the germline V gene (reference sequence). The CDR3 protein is CASQNSKLESTEAFF. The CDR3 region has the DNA TGTGCCAGCCAAAATTCTAAACTGGAATCAACTGAAGCTTTCTTT.

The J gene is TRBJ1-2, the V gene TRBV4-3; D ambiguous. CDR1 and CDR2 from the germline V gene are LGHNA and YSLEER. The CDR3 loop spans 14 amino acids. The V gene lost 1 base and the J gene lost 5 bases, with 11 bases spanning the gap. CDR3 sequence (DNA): TGCGCCAGCAGCCAAGTCATGTCCCCGTATGGCTACACCTTC. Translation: CASSQVMSPYGYTF.

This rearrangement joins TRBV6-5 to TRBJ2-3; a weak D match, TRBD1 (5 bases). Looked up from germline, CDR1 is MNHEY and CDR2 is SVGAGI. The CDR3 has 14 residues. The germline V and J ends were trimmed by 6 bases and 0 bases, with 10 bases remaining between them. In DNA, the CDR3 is TGTGCCAGCAGAATTGGACACAGCACAGATACGCAGTATTTT. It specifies CASRIGHSTDTQYF.

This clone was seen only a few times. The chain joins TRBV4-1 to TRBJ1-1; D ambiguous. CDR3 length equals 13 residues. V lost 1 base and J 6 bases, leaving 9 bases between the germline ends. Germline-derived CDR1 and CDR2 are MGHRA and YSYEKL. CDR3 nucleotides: TGCGCCAGCAGCCAAGCGGGGAGGCCTGAAGCTTTCTTT. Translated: CASSQAGRPEAFF.

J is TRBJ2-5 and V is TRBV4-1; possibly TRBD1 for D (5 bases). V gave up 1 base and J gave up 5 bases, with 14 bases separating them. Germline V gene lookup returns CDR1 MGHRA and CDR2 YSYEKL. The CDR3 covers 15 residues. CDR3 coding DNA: TGCGCCAGCAGCCAAGCACCCAGGGTTGGGGAGACCCAGTACTTC. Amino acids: CASSQAPRVGETQYF.

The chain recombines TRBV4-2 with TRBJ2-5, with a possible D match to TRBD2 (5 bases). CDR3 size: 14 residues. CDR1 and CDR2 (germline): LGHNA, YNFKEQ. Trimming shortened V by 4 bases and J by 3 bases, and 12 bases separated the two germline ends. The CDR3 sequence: CASSPEGSEETQYF. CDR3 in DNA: TGTGCCAGCAGCCCCGAGGGTAGCGAAGAGACCCAGTACTTC.

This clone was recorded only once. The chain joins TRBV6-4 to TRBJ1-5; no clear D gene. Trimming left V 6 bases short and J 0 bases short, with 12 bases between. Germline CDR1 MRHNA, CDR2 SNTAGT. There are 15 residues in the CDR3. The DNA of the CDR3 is TGTGCCAGCAGGCCCATCCATGATAGCAATCAGCCCCAGCATTTT. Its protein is CASRPIHDSNQPQHF.